This entry features one TCR beta chain sequence. Its antigen is still unknown. This sample was taken from a study of STAT3 mutations in large granular lymphocyte leukemia. Generated by immunoSEQ multiplex PCR, the TCRdb table keeps only in-frame clones and is missing some. The sample yields about 5,100 clones, about two thirds seen once. Germline values: CDR1 LNHDA, CDR2 SQIVND (reference sequence). This CDR3 spans 14 amino acids. With 7 bases clipped from V and 5 bases from J, the junction kept 3 bases outside the gene matches. General study results and limits: Every T-cell large granular lymphocyte leukemia patient had at least one immunodominant TCR beta clonotype.

Sequencing was carried out using PBMCs. The chain carries TRBV19 and TRBJ1-6; 9 bases line up with TRBD1. This sequence originates from a human donor with T large granular lymphocyte leukemia. Some clones in this sample may be carry-over from other donors' samples. Here the CDR3 DNA reads TGTGCCAGTAAACAGGGGGCTAATAATTCACCCCTCCACTTT. Translated: CASKQGANNSPLHF. The variable domain in full, completed from reference TRBV19 and TRBJ1-6, reads DGGITQSPKYLFRKEGQNVTLSCEQNLNHDAMYWYRQDPGQGLRLIYYSQIVNDFQKGDIAEGYSVSREKKESFPLTVTSAQKNPTAFYLCASKQGANNSPLHFGNGTRLTVT.